The subject of this entry is one T cell receptor beta chain. V was shortened by 7 bases and J by 1 base, with 11 bases between the two germline ends. Per germline, CDR1 SGDLS and CDR2 YYNGEE. This CDR3 spans 13 amino acids. Some clones are missing from TCRdb's copy, which holds only in-frame ones; the method was immunoSEQ multiplex PCR. The data hold about 64,000 clones, with just over 90% observed a single time. The data originate from a study of blood T cell repertoires in COVID-19. As for the study in general: COVID-19 samples collected from the United States, Italy and Spain covered acute and convalescent phases. Sources were T cells, B-cell-depleted T cells, or PBMCs; the material itself was cDNA or gDNA.

The material sequenced was peripheral blood. The V and J genes are TRBV9 and TRBJ1-2; no firm D call. This receptor was obtained from a human donor in a cohort sampled during active COVID-19. The CDR3 region has the DNA TGTGCCAGCGGCACTAGTGTTAACTATGGCTACACCTTC. As protein: CASGTSVNYGYTF.